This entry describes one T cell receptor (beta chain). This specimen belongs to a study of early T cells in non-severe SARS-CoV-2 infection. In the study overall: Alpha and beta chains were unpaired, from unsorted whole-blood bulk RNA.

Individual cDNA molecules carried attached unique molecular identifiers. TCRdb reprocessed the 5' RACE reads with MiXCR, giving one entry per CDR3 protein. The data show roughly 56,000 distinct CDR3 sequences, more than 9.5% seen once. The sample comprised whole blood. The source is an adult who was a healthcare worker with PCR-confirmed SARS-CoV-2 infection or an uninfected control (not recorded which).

Here the CDR3 reads CAISKLAGDTYEQYF. In DNA form, the CDR3 reads TGTGCCATCAGTAAACTAGCGGGCGATACCTACGAGCAGTACTTC. This chain uses TRBV10-3 with TRBJ2-7; 9 bases are shared with TRBD2. The CDR3 length is 15 residues. V lost 5 bases, J lost 2 bases, and 7 bases stayed unmatched. The germline gives CDR1 ENHRY, CDR2 SYGVKD.